This paragraph covers one TCR beta chain sequence. The target antigen is unknown. This entry comes from a study of OX40 agonist ivuxolimab in advanced cancers. Overall study findings and caveats: In general, CD8+ T cells held more expanded clones than CD4+ did, on average.

Measured with immunoSEQ multiplex PCR; TCRdb has only the in-frame clones, and not every one. The table has around 23,000 clones, more than 80% seen once. The CDR3 runs 18 residues. J gave up 0 bases and V 5 bases, and 12 bases lay outside the gene matches. Germline V gene sequence: CDR1 SEHNR, CDR2 FQNEAQ (reference sequence). The sequencing used CD4+ or CD8+ T cells sorted from blood, collected in a trial of the OX40 agonist ivuxolimab. The receptor was derived from an adult with an advanced solid tumor such as melanoma, head and neck, liver or kidney cancer. The chain combines TRBV7-9 with TRBJ2-5; 10 bases match TRBD2. The CDR3 spells CASSPLSGLAEYQETQYF. The CDR3, as DNA: TGTGCCAGCAGCCCCTTGTCCGGACTAGCGGAGTACCAAGAGACCCAGTACTTC.